Listed below are T cell receptor beta chains from one sample, sequenced in a study of T-cell memory formation after mild COVID-19. A single record per CDR3 protein comes from TCRdb applying MiXCR to the 5' RACE reads. The repertoire holds 250,000 to 400,000 distinct CDR3 sequences, more than 13% seen once, with roughly 21% in the top ten. Sequencing was performed on PBMCs or a T cell subset sorted from them (not recorded which). Source of these receptors: a man aged 18 to 30 who had mild COVID-19 (a few samples of this study predate the infection). Cell type and time point are not known. Each CDR3 is given with its conserved first and last residue. A D gene is named only where the DNA matches it firmly. Clone size appears in some rows only: once, few, many, or a class for an expanded clone.

j_call d_call clone_size v_call cdr3_nt cdr3_aa
TRBJ1-1 TRBD1 few TRBV20-1 TGCAGTGCTACTTCAGGGGGCGTAAAGACTGAAGCTTTCTTT CSATSGGVKTEAFF
TRBJ2-3 TRBD2 . TRBV5-1 TGCGCCAGCAGCACCCAGCCTTCCGGGGGGGATACGCAGTATTTT CASSTQPSGGDTQYF
TRBJ1-1 . . TRBV11-2 TGTGCCAGCAGCTACCAGCTACACACTGAAGCTTTCTTT CASSYQLHTEAFF
TRBJ2-7 TRBD1 many TRBV5-1 TGCGCCAGCAGCTTGTTAGGACAGGGCTACGAGCAGTACTTC CASSLLGQGYEQYF
TRBJ2-5 TRBD2 many TRBV12-3/TRBV12-4 TGTGCCAGCAGTTTTAGCGGGGATCAAGAGACCCAGTACTTC CASSFSGDQETQYF
TRBJ1-1 TRBD1 few TRBV7-8 TGTGCCAGCAGCCCCGAGACAGGGGGCGGGAGCACTGAAGCTTTCTTT CASSPETGGGSTEAFF
TRBJ2-5 . many TRBV18 TGTGCCAGCAGCCCTCCTCAAGAGACCCAGTACTTC CASSPPQETQYF
TRBJ1-2 . few TRBV25-1 TGTGCCAGCAGCATTCTGGGGTCAGGGGAGAGGGATGGCTACACCTTC CASSILGSGERDGYTF
TRBJ1-5 . . TRBV2 TGTGCCAGCAATTCGGAGTCGATTTACCAGCCCCAGCATTTT CASNSESIYQPQHF
TRBJ1-1 . . TRBV7-9 TGTGCCAGCAGCTTACTTCCGAACACTGAAGCTTTCTTT CASSLLPNTEAFF